The 28 T cell receptor beta chains in this list originate from one sample, sequenced in a study of blood T cell repertoires in COVID-19. The table came from immunoSEQ multiplex PCR; TCRdb's copy has only in-frame clones and leaves some out. The profile shows around 75,000 clones, 88% of them singletons. Sequenced input: peripheral blood. The receptors were sampled from a human donor in a cohort sampled during active COVID-19.

The rearrangement links TRBV5-1 to TRBJ2-5, with TRBD2 matching over 8 bases. CDR3 length: 16 amino acids. Trimming removed 3 bases from V and 5 bases from J; junction bases left unmatched: 12. Germline V CDR1 and CDR2: SGHRS, YFSETQ. The CDR3 bases are TGCGCCAGCAGCTACACGGGTAAAGCGGGAGCCGAGACCCAGTACTTC. It yields the protein CASSYTGKAGAETQYF.

The chain has TRBV7-2 and TRBJ1-5, with TRBD1 matching over 9 bases. CDR1 and CDR2 (germline): SGHTA, FQGNSA. Unmatched junction bases numbered 11, after V lost 5 bases and J lost 6 bases. CDR3 length equals 16 residues. As DNA, the CDR3 is TGTGCCAGCAGCCTCCTCGGACAGGGGACTGGTCAGCCCCAGCATTTT. It specifies CASSLLGQGTGQPQHF.

The chain joins TRBV30 to TRBJ1-1; D is uncertain. CDR1 GTSNPN and CDR2 SVGIG come from the germline V gene (reference sequence). This CDR3 is 14 amino acids long. Trimming pared 4 bases from V and 4 bases from J, leaving 16 bases between. The CDR3 bases are TGTGCCTGGACGTCGGACTGGTGGGGCACTGAAGCTTTCTTT. Translation: CAWTSDWWGTEAFF.

The rearrangement links TRBV4-1 to TRBJ2-2; TRBD1 aligns across 8 bases. Germline assignment: CDR1 MGHRA and CDR2 YSYEKL. The CDR3 extends over 17 amino acids. J lost 0 bases, V lost 2 bases, and 5 bases had no gene match. CDR3 in DNA: TGCGCCAGCAGCCAATATGGGACAGGCTCGAACACCGGGGAGCTGTTTTTT. It yields the protein CASSQYGTGSNTGELFF.

This clone was observed once. The rearrangement joins TRBV7-2 to TRBJ2-5; 7 bases match TRBD2. The germline gives CDR1 SGHTA, CDR2 FQGNSA. Germline trimming cut 6 bases from V and 4 bases from J; bases unmatched to any gene: 8. This CDR3 is built from 14 residues. This CDR3 is CASSYRGSTETQYF. The DNA of the CDR3 is TGTGCCAGCAGTTACCGCGGGAGTACAGAGACCCAGTACTTC.

The chain uses TRBV5-1 and TRBJ1-3; TRBD1 agrees at 12 bases. Germline-derived CDR1 and CDR2 are SGHRS and YFSETQ. CDR3 size: 19 residues. V was clipped by 4 bases and J by 0 bases; unmatched bases: 11. CDR3: CASSPGTGGHLSSGNTIYF. For the CDR3, the DNA is TGCGCCAGCAGCCCCGGGACAGGGGGCCACTTAAGCTCTGGAAACACCATATATTTT.

The chain joins TRBV6-6 to TRBJ2-2; D perhaps matches TRBD1 (6 bases). CDR1 and CDR2 from the germline V gene are MNHNY and SVGAGI (reference sequence). V was clipped by 10 bases and J by 1 base, with 13 bases between them. CDR3 length: 14 residues. The CDR3 is CATRQALNTGELFF. CDR3 DNA: TGTGCCACCCGACAGGCTCTGAACACCGGGGAGCTGTTTTTT.

This chain uses TRBV6-5 with TRBJ2-1; no reliable D call. The CDR3 sequence is 13 residues long. Trimming left V 6 bases short and J 1 base short, with 7 bases between. Germline-derived CDR1 and CDR2 are MNHEY and SVGAGI. The CDR3 loop is CASRYPSYNEQFF. In DNA, the CDR3 is TGTGCCAGCAGATATCCTTCCTACAATGAGCAGTTCTTC.

The chain uses TRBV7-2 and TRBJ2-7; 10 bases align to TRBD2. The CDR3 totals 15 residues. J was trimmed by 5 bases and V by 2 bases; bases with no gene match: 6. Germline V gives CDR1 SGHTA, CDR2 FQGNSA. CDR3: CASSLLAGAGHEQYF. CDR3 nucleotides: TGTGCCAGCAGCTTACTAGCGGGAGCTGGCCACGAGCAGTACTTC.

The count of this clone is one. The chain is built from TRBV5-6 and TRBJ2-7, with D tentatively TRBD2 (5 bases). The germline gives CDR1 SGHDT, CDR2 YYEEEE. The CDR3 extends over 14 amino acids. The V gene lost 6 bases and the J gene lost 4 bases, with 17 bases spanning the gap. The CDR3, as DNA: TGTGCCAGCACCACTCTAGGAGGAAAGTACGAGCAGTACGTC. Translating it yields CASTTLGGKYEQYV.

Notes on this clone: An end of the junction does not agree with germline; a read error may underlie this. The rearrangement joins TRBV24-1 to TRBJ2-5, with 8 bases identical to TRBD2. Germline V gene data show CDR1 as KGHDR and CDR2 as SFDVKD. CDR3 size: 14 residues. Written as DNA, the CDR3 is TGTGCCACAAGTGCCAGCGGGAGCGGGGAGACCCAGTACTTC. Residues: CATSASGSGETQYF.

This rearrangement joins TRBV15 to TRBJ2-4; D gene ambiguous. Germline-derived CDR1 and CDR2 are LNHNV and YYDKDF (reference sequence). Trimming pared 1 base from V and 9 bases from J, leaving 13 bases between. This CDR3 region has 14 residues. The CDR3 bases are TGTGCCACCAGCAGAGTTGTTGCAGATGGCATTCAGTACTTC. Amino acids: CATSRVVADGIQYF. Looking up the rest from reference TRBV15 and TRBJ2-4 gives the full variable domain: DAMVIQNPRYQVTQFGKPVTLSCSQTLNHNVMYWYQQKSSQAPKLLFHYYDKDFNNEADTPDNFQSRRPNTSFCFLDIRSPGLGDTAMYLCATSRVVADGIQYFGAGTRLSVL.

V gene TRBV12-5 combines with J gene TRBJ2-7, with D perhaps matching TRBD2 (5 bases). With 3 bases removed from V and 1 base from J, the gap between germline ends came to 10 bases. In germline, CDR1 is LGHNT, CDR2 FRNRAP. There are 14 residues in the CDR3. This CDR3 is CASGFWTQSYEQYV. CDR3 nucleotides: TGTGCTAGTGGTTTCTGGACTCAATCCTACGAGCAGTACGTC.

The chain is built from TRBV7-9 and TRBJ2-7; a possible D gene is TRBD1 (5 bases). Germline loops: CDR1 SEHNR, CDR2 FQNEAQ (reference sequence). V lost 3 bases, J lost 7 bases, and 16 bases lay in between. The CDR3 length is 14 residues. The chain's CDR3 is CASSFGSDTQEQYF. CDR3 in DNA: TGTGCCAGCAGCTTCGGATCGGACACGCAAGAGCAGTACTTC.

V usage is TRBV5-1 and J usage is TRBJ1-3; possible D gene TRBD1, 6 bases. V gave up 7 bases and J gave up 0 bases, with 14 bases separating them. Germline CDR1 is SGHRS and CDR2 is YFSETQ. CDR3 length: 15 residues. The DNA for the CDR3 is TGCGCCAGCTCCCCTGGGGGCACCTCTGGAAACACCATATATTTT. It is translated as CASSPGGTSGNTIYF. The variable domain in full, completed from reference TRBV5-1 and TRBJ1-3, reads KAGVTQTPRYLIKTRGQQVTLSCSPISGHRSVSWYQQTPGQGLQFLFEYFSETQRNKGNFPGRFSGRQFSNSRSEMNVSTLELGDSALYLCASSPGGTSGNTIYFGEGSWLTVV.

The chain joins TRBV3-1 (or the pseudogene TRBV3-2) to TRBJ1-5; 7 bases fit TRBD1. This CDR3 has 14 amino acids. The germline V gene has CDR1 LGHDT and CDR2 YNNKEL (reference sequence). J gave up 3 bases and V 5 bases, and 4 bases lay outside the gene matches. CDR3 sequence: CASSLGQVNQPQHF. The DNA for the CDR3 is TGTGCCAGCAGCTTAGGACAGGTCAATCAGCCCCAGCATTTT.

V and J are TRBV7-6 and TRBJ1-1, with D possibly TRBD1 on 5 matching bases. Trimming left V 2 bases short and J 3 bases short, with 10 bases between. Germline V lookup: CDR1 SGHVS, CDR2 FNYEAQ. CDR3 size: 14 residues. CDR3 in amino acids: CASSLLGEDTEAFF. DNA of the CDR3: TGTGCCAGCAGCTTACTGGGGGAGGACACTGAAGCTTTCTTT. The whole variable domain, filled in from reference TRBV7-6 and TRBJ1-1, reads GAGVSQSPRYKVTKRGQDVALRCDPISGHVSLYWYRQALGQGPEFLTYFNYEAQQDKSGLPNDRFSAERPEGSISTLTIQRTEQRDSAMYRCASSLLGEDTEAFFGQGTRLTVV.

This chain joins TRBV5-4 and TRBJ2-5; the match to TRBD1 covers 9 bases. From germline, CDR1 is SGHNT and CDR2 YYREEE (reference sequence). J gave up 4 bases and V 0 bases, and 10 bases lay outside the gene matches. The CDR3 is 17 residues long. The CDR3: CASSLGSGTGPLETQYF. The CDR3 DNA follows: TGTGCCAGCAGCTTGGGATCGGGGACAGGGCCTTTAGAGACCCAGTACTTC.

For the CDR3, the DNA is TGCGCCAGCAGCGACCCGGACAGCCGCCAGACCCAGTACTTC. Translated: CASSDPDSRQTQYF. The chain couples TRBV5-1 to TRBJ2-5; tentatively, D is TRBD1 (6 bases). CDR3 length equals 14 residues. Germline lookup yields CDR1 SGHRS and CDR2 YFSETQ. Trimming took 4 bases from V and 6 from J, leaving 16 bases between them.

The chain carries TRBV6-5 and TRBJ2-3, with D tentatively TRBD1 (5 bases). Germline assignment: CDR1 MNHEY and CDR2 SVGAGI. The CDR3 runs 15 residues. Trimming left V 9 bases short and J 1 base short, with 17 bases between. CDR3 coding DNA: TGTGCCAGTTGGACAAGCGAGAGCCGCACAGATACGCAGTATTTT. Residues: CASWTSESRTDTQYF.

The chain uses TRBV11-3 and TRBJ1-3, with TRBD1 as a possible D gene (5 bases). The germline CDR1 and CDR2 sequences are SGHNT and YENEEA. CDR3 length equals 15 residues. V lost 0 bases and J lost 2, with 8 bases in between. The CDR3 DNA reads as TGTGCCAGCAGCTTAGAGGGGGGACCTGGAAACACCATATATTTT. This sequence encodes CASSLEGGPGNTIYF. The whole variable domain, filled in from reference TRBV11-3 and TRBJ1-3, reads EAGVVQSPRYKIIEKKQPVAFWCNPISGHNTLYWYLQNLGQGPELLIRYENEEAVDDSQLPKDRFSAERLKGVDSTLKIQPAELGDSAVYLCASSLEGGPGNTIYFGEGSWLTVV.

The rearrangement joins TRBV19 to TRBJ1-3; unclear D gene. There are 12 residues in the CDR3. V was trimmed by 3 bases and J by 4 bases, leaving 4 bases between them. CDR1 and CDR2 from the germline V gene are LNHDA and SQIVND (reference sequence). The CDR3 DNA reads as TGTGCCAGTAGTATTACAGGAAACACCATATATTTT. Protein: CASSITGNTIYF.

The chain is built from TRBV1 and TRBJ1-5. TRBV1 is given as a pseudogene. This CDR3 comprises 17 residues. As DNA, the CDR3 is TGCACCAGCAGCCAAGACGGGGGTCGGGTAGGCCATCAGCCCCAGCATTTT. It translates to CTSSQDGGRVGHQPQHF.

The chain employs TRBV3-1 (or the pseudogene TRBV3-2) and TRBJ1-4; D unclear. V dropped 3 bases and J dropped 8 bases, with 19 bases sitting between them. CDR1 and CDR2 (germline): LGHDT, YNNKEL (reference sequence). The CDR3 contains 16 residues. The chain's CDR3 is CASSQAQSHGNEKLFF. The CDR3 bases are TGTGCCAGCAGCCAGGCACAATCGCACGGGAACGAAAAACTGTTTTTT.

V is TRBV27 and J is TRBJ1-2; D unclear. V dropped 3 bases and J dropped 4 bases, with 15 bases sitting between them. The CDR3 loop spans 15 amino acids. Germline CDR1 reads MNHEY; CDR2 reads SMNVEV (reference sequence). The CDR3 DNA reads TGTGCCAGCAGTTTCCTTATCGACTTTCCCTATGGCTACACCTTC. It is translated as CASSFLIDFPYGYTF.

The V and J genes are TRBV19 and TRBJ1-4; D might be TRBD1 (6 bases). Germline CDR1 reads LNHDA; CDR2 reads SQIVND (reference sequence). The CDR3 has 18 residues. Between the trimmed V and J ends, which lost 3 bases and 0 bases, there was a span of 17 bases. The CDR3 DNA sequence: TGTGCCAGTAGTATGGAAGTGCGGGGGGCTCCAACTAATGAAAAACTGTTTTTT. Protein product: CASSMEVRGAPTNEKLFF. Full variable domain (missing parts from reference TRBV19 and TRBJ1-4): DGGITQSPKYLFRKEGQNVTLSCEQNLNHDAMYWYRQDPGQGLRLIYYSQIVNDFQKGDIAEGYSVSREKKESFPLTVTSAQKNPTAFYLCASSMEVRGAPTNEKLFFGSGTQLSVL.

V usage is TRBV14 and J usage is TRBJ2-5; TRBD2 aligns across 10 bases. CDR1 and CDR2 (germline): SGHDN, FVKESK. The trim removed 3 bases at V and 5 bases at J, leaving 18 bases unmatched. The CDR3 extends over 19 amino acids. This CDR3 reads CASSHSARGLAGVRETQYF. The CDR3 DNA sequence: TGTGCCAGCAGCCATTCGGCCCGGGGGCTAGCGGGAGTACGGGAGACCCAGTACTTC.

This rearrangement joins TRBV24-1 to TRBJ2-1, with D possibly matching TRBD1 (6 bases). The length of the CDR3 is 13 residues. The V and J ends lost 6 bases and 4 bases respectively, with 9 bases between them. The germline gives CDR1 KGHDR, CDR2 SFDVKD. CDR3 nucleotide sequence: TGTGCCACCAGTTTGGACAGATACAATGAGCAGTTCTTC. Amino acids: CATSLDRYNEQFF.